This T cell receptor (beta chain) originates from a study of blood T cell repertoires in COVID-19. Looking at the study overall: COVID-19 samples collected from the United States, Italy and Spain covered acute and convalescent phases. The cDNA or gDNA used as material had been derived from T cells, B-cell-depleted T cells, or PBMCs.

Original processing methods: Scientists estimated how many nucleated cells there were by amplifying reference gene primers. Clones were sequenced by immunoSEQ multiplex PCR, and TCRdb holds only the in-frame ones, with some missing. V and J calls and clone size are given by that table; D and trimming were obtained from the DNA. The sample yields about 120,000 clones, roughly four fifths seen once. The sequencing sample was made of peripheral blood. This TCR was recovered from a human donor in a cohort sampled during active COVID-19.

CDR3 in amino acids: CASTFGQGASADTQYF. In DNA form, the CDR3 reads TGTGCCAGTACCTTTGGACAGGGGGCGAGTGCAGATACGCAGTATTTT. V and J are TRBV19 and TRBJ2-3, with TRBD1 matching over 11 bases. Germline V gene lookup returns CDR1 LNHDA and CDR2 SQIVND (reference sequence). V trimming: 7 bases; J trimming: 4 bases; junction bases outside the gene matches: 10. There are 16 residues in the CDR3.